The TCR beta chain under discussion was sequenced for a study of blood T cell repertoires in COVID-19. At the level of the study: Sites in the United States, Italy and Spain provided acute and convalescent COVID-19 samples. Sources were T cells, B-cell-depleted T cells, or PBMCs; the material itself was cDNA or gDNA.

Germline assignment: CDR1 LGHDT and CDR2 YNNKEL (reference sequence). Trimming cost V 2 bases and J 8 bases; bases outside gene matches: 7. The CDR3 extends over 14 amino acids. As originally analysed: Estimation of nucleated cell counts was performed using reference gene primer amplification. Here immunoSEQ multiplex PCR was the method, and the copy in TCRdb shows in-frame clones only, minus some. That table furnishes V, J and clone size, whereas the DNA furnished D and trimming. The sample has roughly 140,000 clones, less than 90% seen once. J is TRBJ1-2 and V is TRBV3-1 (or the pseudogene TRBV3-2), with 8 nucleotides matching TRBD1. Sequenced input: peripheral blood. The clonotype comes from a human donor in a cohort sampled during active COVID-19. This chain's CDR3 is CASSQNRGARGYTF. Written as DNA, the CDR3 is TGTGCCAGCAGCCAAAACAGGGGGGCCCGGGGCTACACCTTC.